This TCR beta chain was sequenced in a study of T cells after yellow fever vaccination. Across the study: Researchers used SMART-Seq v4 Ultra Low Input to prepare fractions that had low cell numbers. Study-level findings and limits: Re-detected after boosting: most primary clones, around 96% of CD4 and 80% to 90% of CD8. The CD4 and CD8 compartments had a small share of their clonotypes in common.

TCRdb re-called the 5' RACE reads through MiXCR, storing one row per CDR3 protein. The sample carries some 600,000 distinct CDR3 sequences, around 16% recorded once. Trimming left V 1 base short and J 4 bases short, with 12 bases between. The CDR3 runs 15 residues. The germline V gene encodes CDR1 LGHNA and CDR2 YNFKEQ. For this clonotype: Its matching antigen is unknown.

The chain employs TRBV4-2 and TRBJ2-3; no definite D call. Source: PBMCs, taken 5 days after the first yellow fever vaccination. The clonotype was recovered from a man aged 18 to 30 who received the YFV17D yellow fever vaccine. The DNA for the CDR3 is TGTGCCAGCAGCCAAGGGGCTCCCCTTCCAGATACGCAGTATTTT. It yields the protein CASSQGAPLPDTQYF.